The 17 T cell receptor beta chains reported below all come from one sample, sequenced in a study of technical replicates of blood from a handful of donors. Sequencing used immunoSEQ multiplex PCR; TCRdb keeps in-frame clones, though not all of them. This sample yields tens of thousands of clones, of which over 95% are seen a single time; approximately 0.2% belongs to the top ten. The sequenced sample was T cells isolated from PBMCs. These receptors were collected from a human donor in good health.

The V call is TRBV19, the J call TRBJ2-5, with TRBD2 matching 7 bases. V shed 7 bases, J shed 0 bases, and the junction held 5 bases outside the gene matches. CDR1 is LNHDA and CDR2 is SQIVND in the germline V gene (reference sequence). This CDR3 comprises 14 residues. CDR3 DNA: TGTGCCAGTAACAGCGGGACCTACCAAGAGACCCAGTACTTC. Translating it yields CASNSGTYQETQYF.

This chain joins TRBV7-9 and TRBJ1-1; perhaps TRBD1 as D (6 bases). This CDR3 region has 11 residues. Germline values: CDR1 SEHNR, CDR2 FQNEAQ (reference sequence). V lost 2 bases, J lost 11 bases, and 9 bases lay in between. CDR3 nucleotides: TGTGCCAGCAGCTTAACAGGGTACGCTTTCTTT. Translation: CASSLTGYAFF.

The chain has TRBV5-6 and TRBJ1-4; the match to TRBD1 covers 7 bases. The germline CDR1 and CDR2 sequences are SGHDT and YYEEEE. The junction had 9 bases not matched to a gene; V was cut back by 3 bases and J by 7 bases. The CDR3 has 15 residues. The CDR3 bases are TGTGCCAGCAGCTCGCTACAGGGGTTGACTGAAAAACTGTTTTTT. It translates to CASSSLQGLTEKLFF.

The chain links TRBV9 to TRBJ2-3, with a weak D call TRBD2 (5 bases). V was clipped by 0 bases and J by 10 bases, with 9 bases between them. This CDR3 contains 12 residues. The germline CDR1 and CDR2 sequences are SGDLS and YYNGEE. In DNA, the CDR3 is TGTGCCAGCAGCGTAGACGGGGTCTCGCAGTATTTT. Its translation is CASSVDGVSQYF.

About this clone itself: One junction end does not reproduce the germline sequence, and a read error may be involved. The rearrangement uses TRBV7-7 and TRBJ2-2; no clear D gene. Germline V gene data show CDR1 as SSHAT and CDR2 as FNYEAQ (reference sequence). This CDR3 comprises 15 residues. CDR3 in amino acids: CASSLLADSTGELFF. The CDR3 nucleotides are TGTGCTAGCAGCTTACTGGCGGATAGCACCGGGGAGCTGTTTTTT.

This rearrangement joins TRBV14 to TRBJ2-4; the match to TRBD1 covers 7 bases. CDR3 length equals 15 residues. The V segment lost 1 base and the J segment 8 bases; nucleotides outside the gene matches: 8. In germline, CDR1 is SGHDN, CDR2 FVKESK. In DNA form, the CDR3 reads TGTGCCAGCAGCCAAGCGGAGACAGGGATTGACATTCAGTACTTC. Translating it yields CASSQAETGIDIQYF.

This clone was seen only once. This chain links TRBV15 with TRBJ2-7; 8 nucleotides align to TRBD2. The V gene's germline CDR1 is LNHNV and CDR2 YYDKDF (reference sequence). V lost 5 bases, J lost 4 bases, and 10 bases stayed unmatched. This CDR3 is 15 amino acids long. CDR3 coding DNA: TGTGCCACCAGCGAAGGTTCAGCGGGAGTGTACGAGCAGTACTTC. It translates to CATSEGSAGVYEQYF.

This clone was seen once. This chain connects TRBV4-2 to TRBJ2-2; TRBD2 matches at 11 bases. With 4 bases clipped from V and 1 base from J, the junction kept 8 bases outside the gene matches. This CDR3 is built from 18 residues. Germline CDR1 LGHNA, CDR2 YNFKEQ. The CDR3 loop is CASSLSLAGGKNTGELFF. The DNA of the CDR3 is TGTGCCAGCAGCCTGAGTTTAGCGGGAGGGAAGAACACCGGGGAGCTGTTTTTT.

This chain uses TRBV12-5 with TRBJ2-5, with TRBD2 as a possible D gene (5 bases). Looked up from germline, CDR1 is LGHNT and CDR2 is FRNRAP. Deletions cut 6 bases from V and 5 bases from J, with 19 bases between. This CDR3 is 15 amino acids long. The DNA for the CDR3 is TGTGCTAGTGGCCCGCTTGGGGTACGCGGGGAGACCCAGTACTTC. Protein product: CASGPLGVRGETQYF.

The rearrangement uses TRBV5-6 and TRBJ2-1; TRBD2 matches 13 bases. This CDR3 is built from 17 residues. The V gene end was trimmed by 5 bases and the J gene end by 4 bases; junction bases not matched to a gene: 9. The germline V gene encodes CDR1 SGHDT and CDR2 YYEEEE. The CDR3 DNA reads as TGTGCCAGCAGTTCAACCGGGACTAGCGGGAAGTACAATGAGCAGTTCTTC. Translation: CASSSTGTSGKYNEQFF.

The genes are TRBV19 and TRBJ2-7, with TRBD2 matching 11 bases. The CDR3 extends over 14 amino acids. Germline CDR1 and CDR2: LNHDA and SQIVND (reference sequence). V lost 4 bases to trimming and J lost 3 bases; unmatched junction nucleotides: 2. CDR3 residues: CASSTLAGGYEQYF. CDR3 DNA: TGTGCCAGTAGTACTCTAGCGGGAGGCTACGAGCAGTACTTC.

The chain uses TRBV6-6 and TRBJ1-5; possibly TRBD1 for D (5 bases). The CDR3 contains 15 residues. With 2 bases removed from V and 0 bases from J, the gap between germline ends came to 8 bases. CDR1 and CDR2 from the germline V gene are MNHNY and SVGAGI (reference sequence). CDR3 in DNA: TGTGCCAGCAGTTACCGGGGGGATAGCAATCAGCCCCAGCATTTT. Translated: CASSYRGDSNQPQHF.

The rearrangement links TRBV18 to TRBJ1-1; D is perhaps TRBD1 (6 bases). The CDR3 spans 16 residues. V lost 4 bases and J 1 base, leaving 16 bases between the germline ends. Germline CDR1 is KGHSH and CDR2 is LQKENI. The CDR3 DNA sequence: TGTGCCAGCTCACTATTCTCGATAGGGGGGAACACTGAAGCTTTCTTT. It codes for CASSLFSIGGNTEAFF. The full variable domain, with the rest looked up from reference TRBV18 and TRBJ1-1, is NAGVMQNPRHLVRRRGQEARLRCSPMKGHSHVYWYRQLPEEGLKFMVYLQKENIIDESGMPKERFSAEFPKEGPSILRIQQVVRGDSAAYFCASSLFSIGGNTEAFFGQGTRLTVV.

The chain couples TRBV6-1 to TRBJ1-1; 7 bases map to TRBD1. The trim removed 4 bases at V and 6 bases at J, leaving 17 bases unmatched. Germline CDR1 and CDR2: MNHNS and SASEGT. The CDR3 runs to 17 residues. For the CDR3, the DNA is TGTGCCAGCAGTGGTGGTATATTCTTACAGGGGACCCCTGAAGCTTTCTTT. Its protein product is CASSGGIFLQGTPEAFF.

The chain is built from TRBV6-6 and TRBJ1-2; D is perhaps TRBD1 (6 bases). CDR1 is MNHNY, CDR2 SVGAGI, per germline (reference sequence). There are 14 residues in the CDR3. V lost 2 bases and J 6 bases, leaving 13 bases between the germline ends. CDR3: CASSYATGLDGYTF. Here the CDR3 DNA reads TGTGCCAGCAGTTACGCCACAGGGCTTGATGGCTACACCTTC.

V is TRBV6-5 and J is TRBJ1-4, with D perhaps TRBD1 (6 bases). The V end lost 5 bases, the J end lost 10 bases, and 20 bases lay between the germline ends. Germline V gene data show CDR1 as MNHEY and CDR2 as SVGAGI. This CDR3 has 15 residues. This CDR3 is CASSTGQPLTGKLFF. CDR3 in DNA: TGTGCCAGCAGTACCGGACAGCCCCTCACGGGAAAACTGTTTTTT.

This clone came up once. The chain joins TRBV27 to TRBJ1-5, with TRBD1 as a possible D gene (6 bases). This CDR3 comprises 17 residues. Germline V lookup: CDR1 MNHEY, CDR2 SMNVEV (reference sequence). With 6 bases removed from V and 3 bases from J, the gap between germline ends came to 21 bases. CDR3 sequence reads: CASSVFGTGQLNQPQHF. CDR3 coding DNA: TGTGCCAGCAGCGTATTTGGCACCGGACAGCTCAATCAGCCCCAGCATTTT.